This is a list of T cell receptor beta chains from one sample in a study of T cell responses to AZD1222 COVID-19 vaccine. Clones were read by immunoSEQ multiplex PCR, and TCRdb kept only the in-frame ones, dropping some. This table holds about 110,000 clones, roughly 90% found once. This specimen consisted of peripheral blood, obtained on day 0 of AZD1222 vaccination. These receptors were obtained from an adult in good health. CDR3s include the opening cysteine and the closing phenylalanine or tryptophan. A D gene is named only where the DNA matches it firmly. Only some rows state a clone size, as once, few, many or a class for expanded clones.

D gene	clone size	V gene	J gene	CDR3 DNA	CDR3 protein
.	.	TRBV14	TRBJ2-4	TGTGCCAGCAGCCAAGCCCAGGAGACCAGATTAGCCAAAAACATTCAGTACTTC	CASSQAQETRLAKNIQYF
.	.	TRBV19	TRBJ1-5	TGTGCCAGTACCGTGGGGGATAGCAATCAGCCCCAGCATTTT	CASTVGDSNQPQHF
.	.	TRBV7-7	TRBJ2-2	TGTGCCAGCAGCTTGGGGAACACCGGGGAGCTGTTTTTT	CASSLGNTGELFF
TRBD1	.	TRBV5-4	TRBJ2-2	TGTGCCAGCAGTCCCGGGACAGGGCCGGTCGGGGAGCTGTTTTTT	CASSPGTGPVGELFF
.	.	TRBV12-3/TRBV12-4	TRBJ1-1	TGTGCCAGCAAACATATGAACACTGAAGCTTTCTTT	CASKHMNTEAFF
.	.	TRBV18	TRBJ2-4	TGTGCCAGCTCACCAATACAGGGAGCAAACATTCAGTACTTC	CASSPIQGANIQYF
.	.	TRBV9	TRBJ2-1	TGTGCCAGCAGCTTCCGACAGATACCCGGCAATGAGCAGTTCTTC	CASSFRQIPGNEQFF
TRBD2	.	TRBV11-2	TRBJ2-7	TGTGCCAGCAGCTTAGCTAGCGGGGGGATCTTGAGCTCCTACGAGCAGTACTTC	CASSLASGGILSSYEQYF
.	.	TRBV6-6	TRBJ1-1	TGTGCCAGCAGTCCCGACAGATTGAACACTGAAGCTTTCTTT	CASSPDRLNTEAFF
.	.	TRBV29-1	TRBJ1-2	TGCAGCGTCGGGCCTGGGCCCAACTATGGCTACACCTTC	CSVGPGPNYGYTF
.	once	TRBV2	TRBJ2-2	TGTGCCAGCAGCGCGAGGGGTACCGGGGAGCTGTTTTTT	CASSARGTGELFF
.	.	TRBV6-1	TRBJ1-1	TGTGCCAGCAGTGAAGTTTCCAGGATCAGTGAAGCTTTCTTT	CASSEVSRISEAFF
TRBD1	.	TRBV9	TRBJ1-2	TGTGCCAGCAGCGTCGGGACAGGCTTCCCCATAGATACAGATGGCTACACCTTC	CASSVGTGFPIDTDGYTF
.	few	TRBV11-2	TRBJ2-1	TGTGCCAGCAGACCAGTGTCCAATGAGCAGTTCTTC	CASRPVSNEQFF
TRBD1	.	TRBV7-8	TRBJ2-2	TGTGCCAGCAGCTTCGGACAGGCCGGGGAGCTGTTTTTT	CASSFGQAGELFF
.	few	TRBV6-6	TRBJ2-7	TGTGCCAGCAACTCAGGGGCAGGCCTCTCCTACGAGCAGTACTTC	CASNSGAGLSYEQYF
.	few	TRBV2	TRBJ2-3	TGTGCCAGCACGGCGCGTTGGGGGGCCGATACGCAGTATTTT	CASTARWGADTQYF
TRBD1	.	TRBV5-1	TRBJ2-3	TGCGCCAGCAGCTTGACAGGGGGCCCCACAGATACGCAGTATTTT	CASSLTGGPTDTQYF
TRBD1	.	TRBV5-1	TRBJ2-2	TGCGCCAGCAGCTTACAGGACAGGGGACGGACGAACACCGGGGAGCTGTTTTTT	CASSLQDRGRTNTGELFF
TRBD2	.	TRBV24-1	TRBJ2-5	TGTGCCACCAGTGACCACAGGACTAGGGCAGAGACCCAGTACTTC	CATSDHRTRAETQYF
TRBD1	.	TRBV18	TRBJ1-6	TGTGCCAGCTCACAGGACAGGGACAATTCACCCCTCCACTTT	CASSQDRDNSPLHF
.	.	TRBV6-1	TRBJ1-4	TGTGCCAGCAGTGGCCTGACAGAGGCAACTAATGAAAAACTGTTTTTT	CASSGLTEATNEKLFF
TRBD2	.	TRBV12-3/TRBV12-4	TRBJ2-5	TGTGCCAGCGGGGTGGGAGGGGAAGAGACCCAGTACTTC	CASGVGGEETQYF
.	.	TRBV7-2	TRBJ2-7	TGTGCCAGCAGCCCCCGGGACTTAAGCTCCTACGAGCAGTACTTC	CASSPRDLSSYEQYF
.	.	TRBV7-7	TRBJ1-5	TGTGCCAGCAGACATCCAAAGACAAACTCAGGGGTACTCAATCAGCCCCAGCATTTT	CASRHPKTNSGVLNQPQHF
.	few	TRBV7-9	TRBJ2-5	TGTGCCAGCAGCTTAATACTTGAGACCCAGTACTTC	CASSLILETQYF
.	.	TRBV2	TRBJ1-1	TGTGCCAGCAGTGACCCTCCAGGGAACACTGAAGCTTTCTTT	CASSDPPGNTEAFF
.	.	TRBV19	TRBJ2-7	TGTGCCAGTAGTATTGATCATAGTCGCGAGCAGTACTTC	CASSIDHSREQYF
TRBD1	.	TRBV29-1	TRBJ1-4	TGCAGCGGTCAAACCGGGACAGGGCGCGAAAAACTGTTTTTT	CSGQTGTGREKLFF
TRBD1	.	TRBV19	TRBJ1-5	TGTGCCAGTAGTCCCCGGGACAGGGCTTCTATAGGCAATCAGCCCCAGCATTTT	CASSPRDRASIGNQPQHF
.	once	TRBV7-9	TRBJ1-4	TGTGCCAGCAGCTTAGATGGCCGTTCGGATGAAAAACTGTTTTTT	CASSLDGRSDEKLFF
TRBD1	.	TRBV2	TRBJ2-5	TGTGCCAGCAGCGATGACAGGGTTCAAGAGACCCAGTACTTC	CASSDDRVQETQYF
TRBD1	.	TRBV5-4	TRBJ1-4	TGTGCCAGCAGCAAACAGGGGAGTAGTGAAAAACTGTTTTTT	CASSKQGSSEKLFF
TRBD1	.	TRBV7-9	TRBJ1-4	TGTGCCAGCAGCTCATTCGAGGGGGCTGCTAATGAAAAACTGTTTTTT	CASSSFEGAANEKLFF
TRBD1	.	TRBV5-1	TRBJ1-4	TGCGCCAGCAGCCACTTACAGGGGGCTAATGAAAAACTGTTTTTT	CASSHLQGANEKLFF
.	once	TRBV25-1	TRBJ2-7	TGTGCCACCACGAAAGGGACGGGCTCCTACGAGCAGTACTTC	CATTKGTGSYEQYF
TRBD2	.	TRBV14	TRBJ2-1	TGTGCCAGCAGCCACCTAGGGACTAGCAGTTACAATGAGCAGTTCTTC	CASSHLGTSSYNEQFF
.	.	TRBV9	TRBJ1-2	TGTGCCAGCAGCGTAGAGGGGTCCTATGGCTACACCTTC	CASSVEGSYGYTF
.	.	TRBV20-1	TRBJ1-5	TGCAGTGCTGGAAATCAGCCCCAGCATTTT	CSAGNQPQHF
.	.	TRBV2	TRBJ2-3	TGTGCCAGCAGCCAATGGACCGGCACAGATACGCAGTATTTT	CASSQWTGTDTQYF
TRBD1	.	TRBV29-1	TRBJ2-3	TGCAGCGTTGAACCGGACAGGGCCGGCACAGATACGCAGTATTTT	CSVEPDRAGTDTQYF
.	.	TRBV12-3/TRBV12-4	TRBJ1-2	TGTGCCAGCAGAAACAGGGTTCACTATGGCTACACCTTC	CASRNRVHYGYTF
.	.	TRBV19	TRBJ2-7	TGTGCCAGTAGTCATCCGGGGTCTAGCTCCTACGAGCAGTACTTC	CASSHPGSSSYEQYF
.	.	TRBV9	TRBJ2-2	TGTGCCAGCAGCGGGAAGGGGATGACAGACACCGGGGAGCTGTTTTTT	CASSGKGMTDTGELFF
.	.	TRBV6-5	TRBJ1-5	TGTGCCAGCAGAACACAGGGAACTCAGCCCCAGCATTTT	CASRTQGTQPQHF
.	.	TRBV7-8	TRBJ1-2	TGTGCCAGCAGCTTACGGACTCTGGGCTATGGCTACACCTTC	CASSLRTLGYGYTF
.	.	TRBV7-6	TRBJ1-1	TGTGCCAGCAGCCGCTCACCTGCTCCTGTCATGAACACTGAAGCTTTCTTT	CASSRSPAPVMNTEAFF
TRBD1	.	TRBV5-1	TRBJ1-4	TGCGCCAGCAGCTTAGGACAGGGTGGACTGTTTTTT	CASSLGQGGLFF
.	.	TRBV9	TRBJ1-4	TGTGCCAGCAGCGTAGGGGTGGCTAATGAAAAACTGTTTTTT	CASSVGVANEKLFF
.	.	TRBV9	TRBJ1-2	TGTGCCAGCAGCCCCCGTGGAGGGGAGGGCTACACCTTC	CASSPRGGEGYTF
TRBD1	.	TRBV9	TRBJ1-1	TGTGCCAGCAGCGCCTCGGACAGGGGTATCCCTGAAGCTTTCTTT	CASSASDRGIPEAFF
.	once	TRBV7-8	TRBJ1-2	TGTGCCAGCAGCGCCGTTCACAGGACTTCTTTCTATGGCTACACCTTC	CASSAVHRTSFYGYTF
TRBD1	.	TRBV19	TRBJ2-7	TGTGCCAGTAGTGAACCGGGACAGGGGACCTACGAGCAGTACTTC	CASSEPGQGTYEQYF
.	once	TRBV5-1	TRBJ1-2	TGCGCCAGCAGCTACGCGGGAAGGGGGGATGGCTACACCTTC	CASSYAGRGDGYTF
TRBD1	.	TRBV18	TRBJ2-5	TGTGCCAGCTCGGGACAGGGGAAGGAGACCCAGTACTTC	CASSGQGKETQYF
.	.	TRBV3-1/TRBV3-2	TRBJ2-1	TGTGCCAGCAGCCAAGTTCTGGGGGCGCGGGAGCAGTTCTTC	CASSQVLGAREQFF
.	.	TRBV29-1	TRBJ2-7	TGCAGCGCTGAGTCGGACAGTACATACGAGCAGTACTTC	CSAESDSTYEQYF
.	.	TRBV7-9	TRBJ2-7	TGTGCCTACCAAGGGCACGCCGCGGAGCAGTACTTC	CAYQGHAAEQYF
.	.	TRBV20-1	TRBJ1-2	TGCAGTGCTAGAGTTGGGTATGGCTACACCTTC	CSARVGYGYTF
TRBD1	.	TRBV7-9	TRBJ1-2	TGTGCCAGCAGCTCCCGGGACAGGGGGAGGACTTATGGCTACACCTTC	CASSSRDRGRTYGYTF